This T cell receptor (beta chain) was retrieved from a study of stem cell transplantation in POMP-related autoinflammatory disease. Across the whole study: Defective thymoproteasomes were hypothesized to impair CD8+ T-cell positive selection.

Trimming cost V 2 bases and J 2 bases; bases outside gene matches: 3. CDR3 length: 16 residues. CDR1 is LGHNT, CDR2 FRNRAP, per germline. Study-wide points: PRAID patients trended toward lower TRB diversity and higher clonality in all analyzed T-cell subsets. Patients with PRAID showed a restricted number of unique TRB V-J gene pairings.

Prominent immunodeficiency with autoinflammation defined PRAID. Note on this clone: What it recognizes is unknown.

TCRdb's table, derived via immunoSEQ multiplex PCR, lists solely in-frame clones and lacks some. The table lists about 8,000 clones, 80% to 95% of them singletons. This TCR came from a human donor with POMP-related autoinflammation and immune dysregulation (PRAID). The genes are TRBV12-5 and TRBJ2-6, with 7 bases that match TRBD1. The input for sequencing was CD8+ T cells from PBMCs, taken before stem cell transplantation. The CDR3 sequence is CASGLKGGAGANVLTF. The DNA for the CDR3 is TGTGCTAGTGGTTTGAAAGGGGGCGCTGGGGCCAACGTCCTGACTTTC. The full variable domain, rest sourced from reference TRBV12-5 and TRBJ2-6, is DARVTQTPRHKVTEMGQEVTMRCQPILGHNTVFWYRQTMMQGLELLAYFRNRAPLDDSGMPKDRFSAEMPDATLATLKIQPSEPRDSAVYFCASGLKGGAGANVLTFGAGSRLTVL.